What follows is one T cell receptor beta chain and its context. What it binds is not known. The data originate from a study of vaccination and CD4 T cells after COVID-19. Study context: Two Hispanic individuals were among six male and four female convalescent patients. Controls had a CEFX pool, an HIV-1 Nef pool, or no peptide added.

CD4+ T cells that had been cultured provided DNA sequenced with the Oncomine TCR Beta short-read assay. Cultured CD4+ T cells were the source of extracted genomic DNA. TCRdb ran MiXCR on the PCR reads and lists one entry per CDR3 protein. In the table there are roughly 13,000 distinct CDR3 sequences, around 60% of which are singletons. Whole-study results and caveats: In convalescent patients, 304 of 307 vaccine-specific clones were mono-reactive for SARS-CoV-2 spike.

Specified treatment: roughly 10-day PBMC culture with coronavirus spike peptide pools or control peptides (ViraFEST assay). The sequence was collected from a human donor who had recovered from COVID-19. The material sequenced was CD4+ T cells from blood, cultured in vitro.

The CDR3 nucleotides read TGTGCCAGCAGTTACTCGGCGGGAGGACACAATGAGCAGTTCTTC. It codes for CASSYSAGGHNEQFF. The chain joins TRBV6-5 to TRBJ2-1; TRBD2 matches at 8 bases. Trimming at V came to 0 bases and at J to 5 bases, leaving 3 bases not matched to a gene. This CDR3 has 15 amino acids. Germline lookup yields CDR1 MNHEY and CDR2 SVGAGI.